This is a list of T cell receptor beta chains from one sample in a study of T cell responses to AZD1222 COVID-19 vaccine. Some clones are missing from TCRdb's copy, which holds only in-frame ones; the method was immunoSEQ multiplex PCR. The sample consists of 150,000 to 200,000 clones, about 86% of them appearing once. The source material was peripheral blood, sampled 28 days after the second AZD1222 dose. The source is an adult who received the AZD1222 COVID-19 vaccine. Each CDR3 is given with its conserved first and last residue. The D gene is left open where the match is weak. Clone size is not always given. Where it is, it says once, few, many or a class for expanded clones.

v_call: TRBV6-1
d_call: .
j_call: TRBJ1-2
cdr3_length: 14
clone_size: .
cdr3_nt: TGTGCCAGCAGTGAAGGACATGCTAACTATGGCTACACCTTC
cdr3_aa: CASSEGHANYGYTF

v_call: TRBV4-1
d_call: .
j_call: TRBJ1-5
cdr3_length: 15
clone_size: once
cdr3_nt: TGCGCCAGCAGCCAAGGGGGGGGCGGGTATCAGCCCCAGCATTTT
cdr3_aa: CASSQGGGGYQPQHF

v_call: TRBV4-1
d_call: .
j_call: TRBJ2-7
cdr3_length: 11
clone_size: .
cdr3_nt: TGCGCCAGCAGCCAAAACCATGAGCAGTACTTC
cdr3_aa: CASSQNHEQYF

v_call: TRBV19
d_call: TRBD1
j_call: TRBJ2-7
cdr3_length: 13
clone_size: few
cdr3_nt: TGTGCCAGTAGTCGACAGGGACCTTACGAGCAGTACTTC
cdr3_aa: CASSRQGPYEQYF

v_call: TRBV13
d_call: TRBD1
j_call: TRBJ2-3
cdr3_length: 15
clone_size: .
cdr3_nt: TGTGCCAGCAGCCGGATTGGGACAGGGGCAGATACGCAGTATTTT
cdr3_aa: CASSRIGTGADTQYF

v_call: TRBV2
d_call: .
j_call: TRBJ2-3
cdr3_length: 14
clone_size: .
cdr3_nt: TGTGCCAGCAGTCGAAGACAGACCACAGATACGCAGTATTTT
cdr3_aa: CASSRRQTTDTQYF

v_call: TRBV7-9
d_call: .
j_call: TRBJ2-7
cdr3_length: 13
clone_size: .
cdr3_nt: TGTGCCAGCCACTCGGCAGGGTACTACGAGCAGTACTTC
cdr3_aa: CASHSAGYYEQYF

v_call: TRBV5-6
d_call: .
j_call: TRBJ2-3
cdr3_length: 15
clone_size: .
cdr3_nt: TGTGCCAGCAGAGAACGACAGGATAGCACAGATACGCAGTATTTT
cdr3_aa: CASRERQDSTDTQYF

v_call: TRBV12-3/TRBV12-4
d_call: .
j_call: TRBJ1-6
cdr3_length: 12
clone_size: .
cdr3_nt: TGTGCCAGTAGGACGGCTAATTCACCCCTCCACTTT
cdr3_aa: CASRTANSPLHF

v_call: TRBV11-2
d_call: .
j_call: TRBJ1-3
cdr3_length: 18
clone_size: .
cdr3_nt: TGTGCCAGCAGCTTAGATCGTGTAGGGCCCAGCTCTGGAAACACCATATATTTT
cdr3_aa: CASSLDRVGPSSGNTIYF

v_call: TRBV9
d_call: TRBD2
j_call: TRBJ2-1
cdr3_length: 13
clone_size: once
cdr3_nt: TGTGCCAGCAGCGGGGCGGGGGACAATGAGCAGTTCTTC
cdr3_aa: CASSGAGDNEQFF

v_call: TRBV27
d_call: .
j_call: TRBJ1-2
cdr3_length: 14
clone_size: .
cdr3_nt: TGTGCCAGCAGTTTAGACCAAAACAGATATGGCTACACCTTC
cdr3_aa: CASSLDQNRYGYTF

v_call: TRBV9
d_call: TRBD2
j_call: TRBJ2-1
cdr3_length: 15
clone_size: .
cdr3_nt: TGTGCCAGCAGCGTTCAGGGGCTAGCGGGAAATGAGCAGTTCTTC
cdr3_aa: CASSVQGLAGNEQFF

v_call: TRBV6-5
d_call: .
j_call: TRBJ2-5
cdr3_length: 15
clone_size: .
cdr3_nt: TGTGCCAGCAGTTACGGGTGGGGGGCAAAAGAGACCCAGTACTTC
cdr3_aa: CASSYGWGAKETQYF

v_call: TRBV2
d_call: .
j_call: TRBJ2-7
cdr3_length: 15
clone_size: .
cdr3_nt: TGTGCCAGCAGTGAAGAAAGTGAGAGTCCCTACGAGCAGTACTTC
cdr3_aa: CASSEESESPYEQYF

v_call: TRBV6-2/TRBV6-3
d_call: .
j_call: TRBJ1-1
cdr3_length: 14
clone_size: .
cdr3_nt: TGTGCCAGCAGTTACTCGGGAAGATACACTGAAGCTTTCTTT
cdr3_aa: CASSYSGRYTEAFF

v_call: TRBV19
d_call: TRBD2
j_call: TRBJ2-3
cdr3_length: 15
clone_size: .
cdr3_nt: TGTGCCAGTAGTATCAAGGGGACTAGGAAAGATACGCAGTATTTT
cdr3_aa: CASSIKGTRKDTQYF

v_call: TRBV5-1
d_call: TRBD1
j_call: TRBJ2-7
cdr3_length: 14
clone_size: .
cdr3_nt: TGCGCCAGCAGCTTGCAGAGGACAGGCTACGAGCAGTACTTC
cdr3_aa: CASSLQRTGYEQYF

v_call: TRBV5-4
d_call: .
j_call: TRBJ2-2
cdr3_length: 13
clone_size: .
cdr3_nt: TGTGCCAGCAGCTTGACTAGCAACGGGGAGCTGTTTTTT
cdr3_aa: CASSLTSNGELFF

v_call: TRBV5-6
d_call: TRBD1
j_call: TRBJ2-2
cdr3_length: 15
clone_size: .
cdr3_nt: TGTGCCAGCAGCTTAGGACAGGGGGGCACCGGGGAGCTGTTTTTT
cdr3_aa: CASSLGQGGTGELFF

v_call: TRBV7-9
d_call: .
j_call: TRBJ2-7
cdr3_length: 12
clone_size: once
cdr3_nt: TGTGCCAGCAGCCTAGGCTCCTACGAGCAGTACTTC
cdr3_aa: CASSLGSYEQYF

v_call: TRBV6-5
d_call: .
j_call: TRBJ1-2
cdr3_length: 12
clone_size: .
cdr3_nt: TGTGCCAGCATTTTCGACTACTATGGCTACACCTTC
cdr3_aa: CASIFDYYGYTF

v_call: TRBV19
d_call: TRBD1
j_call: TRBJ1-1
cdr3_length: 14
clone_size: .
cdr3_nt: TGTGCCAGTAGTAGGGGACAGGGGAGAACTGAAGCTTTCTTT
cdr3_aa: CASSRGQGRTEAFF

v_call: TRBV7-9
d_call: .
j_call: TRBJ1-6
cdr3_length: 13
clone_size: .
cdr3_nt: TGTGCCAGCAGCATATCCAGCGATTCACCCCTCCACTTT
cdr3_aa: CASSISSDSPLHF

v_call: TRBV19
d_call: TRBD2
j_call: TRBJ2-1
cdr3_length: 16
clone_size: .
cdr3_nt: TGTGCCAGTAGCCGTTTAGCGGGGGCCTCCTACAATGAGCAGTTCTTC
cdr3_aa: CASSRLAGASYNEQFF

v_call: TRBV6-5
d_call: TRBD2
j_call: TRBJ2-3
cdr3_length: 15
clone_size: once
cdr3_nt: TGTGCCAGCAGACCTAGCGGGGGGGCCGCAGATACGCAGTATTTT
cdr3_aa: CASRPSGGAADTQYF

v_call: TRBV29-1
d_call: .
j_call: TRBJ2-2
cdr3_length: 11
clone_size: .
cdr3_nt: TGCAGCGTTGATAACCACGGGGAGCTGTTTTTT
cdr3_aa: CSVDNHGELFF

v_call: TRBV15
d_call: TRBD1
j_call: TRBJ1-2
cdr3_length: 16
clone_size: .
cdr3_nt: TGTGCCACCAGTGGGGACAGGGGTTATTTGGACTATGGCTACACCTTC
cdr3_aa: CATSGDRGYLDYGYTF

v_call: TRBV19
d_call: TRBD1
j_call: TRBJ1-1
cdr3_length: 18
clone_size: .
cdr3_nt: TGTGCCAGTAGTATAGGCTCGGGACAGGGTCTAATGAACACTGAAGCTTTCTTT
cdr3_aa: CASSIGSGQGLMNTEAFF

v_call: TRBV7-3
d_call: .
j_call: TRBJ1-6
cdr3_length: 13
clone_size: .
cdr3_nt: TGTGCCAGCAGCTATAGGTATAATTCACCCCTCCACTTT
cdr3_aa: CASSYRYNSPLHF

v_call: TRBV5-1
d_call: TRBD1
j_call: TRBJ2-1
cdr3_length: 14
clone_size: .
cdr3_nt: TGCGCCAGCAGCTTGGCAGGGACAGCGATTGAGCAGTTCTTC
cdr3_aa: CASSLAGTAIEQFF

v_call: TRBV19
d_call: TRBD1
j_call: TRBJ2-7
cdr3_length: 13
clone_size: .
cdr3_nt: TGTGCCAGTATGGGGACAGGGGGGAGAGAGCAGTACTTC
cdr3_aa: CASMGTGGREQYF

v_call: TRBV29-1
d_call: .
j_call: TRBJ1-1
cdr3_length: 12
clone_size: .
cdr3_nt: TGCAGCGTTGCTTGGGGGAGCACTGAAGCTTTCTTT
cdr3_aa: CSVAWGSTEAFF

v_call: TRBV6-6
d_call: .
j_call: TRBJ2-1
cdr3_length: 15
clone_size: .
cdr3_nt: TGTGCCAGCAGTTACCCGGCAGGGGAAAACAATGAGCAGTTCTTC
cdr3_aa: CASSYPAGENNEQFF

v_call: TRBV6-5
d_call: .
j_call: TRBJ1-6
cdr3_length: 13
clone_size: few
cdr3_nt: TGTGCCAGCAGGGACAGTCATAATTCACCCCTCCACTTT
cdr3_aa: CASRDSHNSPLHF

v_call: TRBV18
d_call: TRBD1
j_call: TRBJ2-7
cdr3_length: 14
clone_size: .
cdr3_nt: TGTGCCAGCTCGCCCGGGACAGGGGCGGGCGAGCAGTACTTC
cdr3_aa: CASSPGTGAGEQYF

v_call: TRBV27
d_call: TRBD1
j_call: TRBJ1-3
cdr3_length: 17
clone_size: .
cdr3_nt: TGTGCCCGCACCCGGGACAGGGTTATAGGCTCTGGAAACACCATATATTTT
cdr3_aa: CARTRDRVIGSGNTIYF

v_call: TRBV30
d_call: .
j_call: TRBJ1-2
cdr3_length: 14
clone_size: .
cdr3_nt: TGTGCCTGGACCGCCGAGGACAGACTAAATGGCTACACCTTC
cdr3_aa: CAWTAEDRLNGYTF

v_call: TRBV11-2
d_call: .
j_call: TRBJ1-2
cdr3_length: 16
clone_size: once
cdr3_nt: TGTGCCAGCAGCCGGGACCGTCTCACATCTAACTATGGCTACACCTTC
cdr3_aa: CASSRDRLTSNYGYTF

v_call: TRBV2
d_call: .
j_call: TRBJ1-2
cdr3_length: 14
clone_size: .
cdr3_nt: TGTGCCAGCAGTGAAGCCCTCGGTTCCTATGGCTACACCTTC
cdr3_aa: CASSEALGSYGYTF

v_call: TRBV5-6
d_call: .
j_call: TRBJ2-7
cdr3_length: 18
clone_size: .
cdr3_nt: TGTGCCAGCAGCTTCTTACGCCCCGCGACGCCTTTCTCCTACGAGCAGTACTTC
cdr3_aa: CASSFLRPATPFSYEQYF

v_call: TRBV18
d_call: TRBD1
j_call: TRBJ1-1
cdr3_length: 13
clone_size: .
cdr3_nt: TGTGCCAGCGCTGGTCGACAGGGAGTTGAAGCTTTCTTT
cdr3_aa: CASAGRQGVEAFF

v_call: TRBV19
d_call: .
j_call: TRBJ1-6
cdr3_length: 15
clone_size: .
cdr3_nt: TGTGCCAGTAGTATTGGGCCAGGGGACAATTCACCCCTCCACTTT
cdr3_aa: CASSIGPGDNSPLHF

v_call: TRBV11-2
d_call: TRBD1
j_call: TRBJ2-7
cdr3_length: 15
clone_size: once
cdr3_nt: TGTGCCAGCAGCTTAGCAACAGGGGGCTCCTACGAGCAGTACTTC
cdr3_aa: CASSLATGGSYEQYF

v_call: TRBV7-3
d_call: TRBD1
j_call: TRBJ1-2
cdr3_length: 16
clone_size: .
cdr3_nt: TGTGCCAGCAGCTCGGGGACAGGGAGGGGTAACTATGGCTACACCTTC
cdr3_aa: CASSSGTGRGNYGYTF